The source of this T cell receptor (beta chain) is a study of T cell changes during pregnancy in multiple sclerosis. The assay was immunoSEQ multiplex PCR, and TCRdb's table has in-frame clones only and misses some. The sample holds more than 35,000 clones, more than 75% seen once. Trimming cost V 5 bases and J 0 bases, with 11 bases left between them. The CDR3 has 15 amino acids. Germline V gives CDR1 SEHNR, CDR2 FQNEAQ (reference sequence). Sequencing used CD8+ T cells from peripheral blood mononuclear cells, obtained after pregnancy. The sequence was collected from a female donor in good health, enrolled as a control in a pregnancy study. V is TRBV7-9 and J is TRBJ2-1; D is ambiguous. CDR3 DNA: TGTGCCAGCAGCGTCACAGAGAGCTCCTACAATGAGCAGTTCTTC. It encodes CASSVTESSYNEQFF.